A single sample gave rise to the 32 T cell receptor beta chains below, sequenced in a study of T cells in Graves' hyperthyroidism and ophthalmopathy (dated by TCRdb to about 2019). The library was obtained by multiplex PCR. Sequencing instrument: Illumina HiSeq 2000. Amplification of TCR beta CDR3 regions was carried out from RNA transcripts. The TCR CDR3 was subjected to a first round of RT-PCR using the HTBI primer set and the Qiagen OneStep RT-PCR kit. TCRdb reprocessed the public reads (quality trimming at Q25 with fastp, clone calling with MiXCR) and kept in-frame beta chains. Merged by CDR3 protein, the rows form single entries marked with the most common genes and DNA. In all, the sample holds about 640,000 distinct CDR3 sequences, and just under 45% of those were seen once. The top ten hold approximately 6.8% of the sample. The sequenced material came from peripheral blood or thyroid tissue (not recorded which). The receptor source for this set is an adult man with Graves' disease, either hyperthyroidism or ophthalmopathy (not recorded which).

This clonotype has a count of ten or more. The rearrangement uses TRBV2 and TRBJ1-1; no clear D. CDR1 and CDR2 from the germline V gene are SNHLY and FYNNEI. CDR3 length equals 14 residues. With 1 base removed from V and 1 base from J, the gap between germline ends came to 7 bases. CDR3 region: CASSEGLRNTEAFF. The CDR3 DNA follows: TGTGCCAGCAGTGAAGGACTGCGGAACACTGAAGCTTTCTTT.

The rearrangement joins TRBV25-1 to TRBJ1-1, with TRBD1 matching over 7 bases. The V gene's germline CDR1 is MGHDK and CDR2 SYGVNS. This CDR3 contains 14 residues. V lost 10 bases, J lost 4 bases, and 12 bases stayed unmatched. The DNA for the CDR3 is TGTGCCACCAGGCCGAGGGCAGGGGGCACTGAAGCTTTCTTT. This gives the protein CATRPRAGGTEAFF.

CDR3: CASGPTRREYYGYTF. The DNA for the CDR3 is TGTGCCAGCGGTCCCACCCGCAGGGAATACTATGGCTACACCTTC. The chain joins TRBV2 to TRBJ1-2, with D tentatively TRBD1 (5 bases). Trimming removed 8 bases from V and 3 bases from J, with 19 bases in between. Germline CDR1 and CDR2: SNHLY and FYNNEI. The CDR3 is made up of 15 amino acids. Filled out from reference TRBV2 and TRBJ1-2, the complete variable domain reads EPEVTQTPSHQVTQMGQEVILRCVPISNHLYFYWYRQILGQKVEFLVSFYNNEISEKSEIFDDQFSVERPDGSNFTLKIRSTKLEDSAMYFCASGPTRREYYGYTFGSGTRLTVV.

This clonotype was observed a handful of times. The chain is built from TRBV29-1 and TRBJ1-2; 8 positions agree with TRBD1. Germline values: CDR1 SQVTM, CDR2 ANQGSEA. The CDR3 sequence is 16 residues long. V trimming: 0 bases; J trimming: 6 bases; junction bases outside the gene matches: 12. In nucleotides, the CDR3 is TGCAGCGTTGAAGAGCCTACAGGGGGGCGGAATGATGGCTACACCTTC. Encoded protein: CSVEEPTGGRNDGYTF.

J is TRBJ2-7 and V is TRBV29-1; D unresolved. CDR3 length: 14 residues. Trimming pared 7 bases from V and 0 bases from J, leaving 16 bases between. Germline CDR1 is SQVTM and CDR2 is ANQGSEA. CDR3 nucleotide sequence: TGCAGCGCCTTGGCGGAACTTAGCTCCTACGAGCAGTACTTC. Its protein is CSALAELSSYEQYF.

V gene TRBV11-2 combines with J gene TRBJ2-2; D remains ambiguous. Trimming pared 5 bases from V and 0 bases from J, leaving 10 bases between. The CDR3 loop spans 15 amino acids. Germline-derived CDR1 and CDR2 are SGHAT and FQNNGV. The CDR3 DNA follows: TGTGCCAGCAGCCCCGGCAGGACGAACACCGGGGAGCTGTTTTTT. Protein: CASSPGRTNTGELFF.

This clonotype was recorded many times. The rearrangement uses TRBV24-1 and TRBJ1-2; D gene unclear. The CDR3 sequence is 16 residues long. In germline, CDR1 is KGHDR, CDR2 SFDVKD. V lost 1 base and J lost 2, with 13 bases in between. The CDR3 protein is CATSDFDPLGNYGYTF. CDR3 in DNA: TGTGCCACCAGTGATTTCGACCCTTTAGGCAACTATGGCTACACCTTC.

The chain joins TRBV24-1 to TRBJ1-5; D may be TRBD1 (5 bases). This CDR3 has 15 residues. CDR1 KGHDR and CDR2 SFDVKD come from the germline V gene. Trimming took 3 bases from V and 5 from J, leaving 13 bases between them. In nucleotides, the CDR3 is TGTGCCACCAGTGATAAGGACACGTTTTATCAGCCCCAGCATTTT. The encoded protein is CATSDKDTFYQPQHF.

This rearrangement joins TRBV6-1 to TRBJ2-2; 12 positions agree with TRBD2. Germline loops: CDR1 MNHNS, CDR2 SASEGT. The J segment lost 5 bases and the V segment lost 7 bases, leaving 5 bases of the junction unmatched. The CDR3 is made up of 15 amino acids. Written as DNA, the CDR3 is TGTGCCAGCACTCTCGGGACTAGCGGGACCGGGGAGCTGTTTTTT. Its protein is CASTLGTSGTGELFF.

J is TRBJ1-1 and V is TRBV11-2; TRBD1 matches at 8 bases. Germline CDR1 reads SGHAT; CDR2 reads FQNNGV. The CDR3 is 15 amino acids. The ends lost 6 bases at V and 1 base at J; junction bases unmatched: 7. The CDR3 loop is CASSTTGGRNTEAFF. The DNA of the CDR3 is TGTGCCAGCAGTACCACAGGGGGAAGGAACACTGAAGCTTTCTTT.

V and J are TRBV9 and TRBJ1-1, with a possible D match to TRBD1 (5 bases). The germline gives CDR1 SGDLS, CDR2 YYNGEE. Trimming took 0 bases from V and 7 from J, leaving 10 bases between them. The CDR3 contains 13 residues. CDR3 nucleotide sequence: TGTGCCAGCAGCGTAGCTGGGGACCTTGAAGCTTTCTTT. Amino acid sequence: CASSVAGDLEAFF.

This clonotype was observed a few times. The junction differs from germline at one of its ends, possibly a read error. The chain employs TRBV10-3 and TRBJ2-7; the D call may be TRBD1 or TRBD2 (5 bases each). Germline CDR1 reads ENHRY; CDR2 reads SYGVKD. The CDR3 runs 15 residues. The CDR3 region has the DNA TGTGCCAGCAGTTACGTTGGGACGGCGAGCTACGAGCAGTACTTC. This sequence encodes CASSYVGTASYEQYF.

The chain couples TRBV11-2 to TRBJ2-7; a weak D match, TRBD2 (5 bases). Germline loops: CDR1 SGHAT, CDR2 FQNNGV. The CDR3 contains 15 residues. Trimming removed 5 bases at V and 0 bases at J, with 14 bases between. CDR3 nucleotides: TGTGCCAGCAGCGTGTTTACGGGGAGCTCCTACGAGCAGTACTTC. It is translated as CASSVFTGSSYEQYF.

This clonotype was detected ten times or more. This chain links TRBV29-1 with TRBJ1-2; D not resolved. The CDR3 has 12 residues. Trimming shortened V by 2 bases and J by 3 bases, and 7 bases separated the two germline ends. CDR1 is SQVTM, CDR2 ANQGSEA, per germline. The CDR3 DNA reads TGCAGCGTTGAAAACGGATACTATGGCTACACCTTC. It is translated as CSVENGYYGYTF. Using reference TRBV29-1 and TRBJ1-2 for the parts outside the CDR3, the full variable domain is SAVISQKPSRDICQRGTSLTIQCQVDSQVTMMFWYRQQPGQSLTLIATANQGSEATYESGFVIDKFPISRPNLTFSTLTVSNMSPEDSSIYLCSVENGYYGYTFGSGTRLTVV.

The V gene is TRBV20-1, the J gene TRBJ2-2, with D unresolved. There are 12 residues in the CDR3. CDR1 is DFQATT and CDR2 is SNEGSKA in the germline V gene (reference sequence). V shed 0 bases and J shed 8 bases, with 7 bases lying between them. The DNA for the CDR3 is TGCAGTGCTAGAGATAGGGCAGGGGAGCTGTTTTTT. It specifies CSARDRAGELFF.

This clonotype has more than one count but fewer than ten. DNA of the CDR3: TGTGCCAGCAGCCGCGGACAGGGTAGTCAAGCTTTCTTT. It is translated as CASSRGQGSQAFF. The chain carries TRBV14 and TRBJ1-1; TRBD1 agrees at 8 bases. This CDR3 spans 13 amino acids. Trimming took 4 bases from V and 9 from J; bases not matched to a gene: 7. Germline-derived CDR1 and CDR2 are SGHDN and FVKESK.

The chain combines TRBV24-1 with TRBJ2-5; D gene uncertain. Germline-derived CDR1 and CDR2 are KGHDR and SFDVKD. Deletions cut 4 bases from V and 6 bases from J, with 14 bases between. CDR3 length equals 14 residues. CDR3 DNA: TGTGCCACCAGTGAAGAACCGGACGCGCAGACCCAGTACTTC. The encoded protein is CATSEEPDAQTQYF.

V gene TRBV5-1 combines with J gene TRBJ1-6; D not resolved. Germline CDR1 reads SGHRS; CDR2 reads YFSETQ. CDR3 length: 13 amino acids. Trimming removed 4 bases from V and 7 bases from J, with 9 bases in between. The CDR3 is CASSKDPNSPLHF. CDR3 in DNA: TGCGCCAGCAGCAAGGACCCAAATTCACCCCTCCACTTT.

A note on this clonotype: Just one base apart from a much larger clone, this may be a read error. This rearrangement joins TRBV20-1 to TRBJ1-1; D possibly corresponds to TRBD1 (5 bases). The CDR3 has 13 residues. Germline V gene lookup returns CDR1 DFQATT and CDR2 SNEGSKA (reference sequence). The CDR3 DNA is TGCAGTGCTGCAACCCAGGGATACACTGAAGCTTCCTTT. Its protein product is CSAATQGYTEASF.

This clonotype has more than one count but fewer than ten. The chain recombines TRBV19 with TRBJ1-2; 7 bases align to TRBD1. The junction had 7 bases not matched to a gene; V was cut back by 4 bases and J by 5 bases. The CDR3 has 14 amino acids. The V gene's germline CDR1 is LNHDA and CDR2 SQIVND (reference sequence). The DNA for the CDR3 is TGTGCCAGTAGTAGCAGGGGGACGACATATGGCTACACCTTC. Translated: CASSSRGTTYGYTF.

The table lists this clonotype with a few counts. The V call is TRBV7-9, the J call TRBJ1-3, with D uncertain. CDR3 length: 15 residues. Deletions cut 6 bases from V and 2 bases from J, with 14 bases between. Germline CDR1 SEHNR, CDR2 FQNEAQ (reference sequence). DNA for the CDR3: TGTGCCAGCAGTCCCTCCCTGGCAGCTGGAAACACCATATATTTT. Translated: CASSPSLAAGNTIYF.

This chain links TRBV20-1 with TRBJ1-2; 7 bases align to TRBD1. The V gene end was trimmed by 2 bases and the J gene end by 5 bases; junction bases not matched to a gene: 5. CDR1 and CDR2 from the germline V gene are DFQATT and SNEGSKA (reference sequence). CDR3 length: 13 amino acids. The CDR3: CSARRGGGYGYTF. CDR3 nucleotide sequence: TGCAGTGCTAGAAGAGGGGGCGGTTATGGCTACACCTTC.

The table lists this clonotype with a few counts. The chain uses TRBV19 and TRBJ1-6; TRBD1 matches 10 bases. CDR3 length: 15 amino acids. Germline CDR1 reads LNHDA; CDR2 reads SQIVND (reference sequence). The J segment lost 10 bases and the V segment lost 3 bases, leaving 6 bases of the junction unmatched. CDR3 nucleotides: TGTGCCAGTAGTATCCGGGACAGGGGAGGGTCACCCCTCCACTTT. As protein: CASSIRDRGGSPLHF.

The genes are TRBV2 and TRBJ1-1, with 7 bases matching TRBD1. Trimming cost V 5 bases and J 4 bases; bases outside gene matches: 7. Germline values: CDR1 SNHLY, CDR2 FYNNEI. This CDR3 spans 14 amino acids. The CDR3 DNA is TGTGCCAGCAGTTTAAAACAGGGGACCACTGAAGCTTTCTTT. Protein sequence: CASSLKQGTTEAFF. The whole variable domain, remainder taken from reference TRBV2 and TRBJ1-1, is EPEVTQTPSHQVTQMGQEVILRCVPISNHLYFYWYRQILGQKVEFLVSFYNNEISEKSEIFDDQFSVERPDGSNFTLKIRSTKLEDSAMYFCASSLKQGTTEAFFGQGTRLTVV.

The chain uses TRBV7-8 and TRBJ1-1; D is possibly TRBD1 (6 bases). Deletions cut 5 bases from V and 1 base from J, with 14 bases between. From germline, CDR1 is SGHVS and CDR2 FQNEAQ. This CDR3 region has 15 residues. The CDR3 is CASSPSGQSNTEAFF. In DNA form, the CDR3 reads TGTGCCAGCAGCCCCTCCGGACAGTCGAACACTGAAGCTTTCTTT.

V gene TRBV7-9 combines with J gene TRBJ2-7, with 8 bases matching TRBD2. CDR3 length equals 17 residues. The germline gives CDR1 SEHNR, CDR2 FQNEAQ (reference sequence). After removal of 3 bases from V and 0 bases from J, the junction contained 10 bases not matched to a gene. CDR3 region: CASSLDRGGSSSYEQYF. The CDR3 DNA is TGTGCCAGCAGCTTGGACCGGGGGGGGAGTAGCTCCTACGAGCAGTACTTC.

This clonotype has at least ten counts. This sequence joins TRBV29-1 and TRBJ1-1, with D possibly TRBD1 on 5 matching bases. Deletions cut 7 bases from V and 6 bases from J, with 18 bases between. The CDR3 is 13 residues long. CDR1 is SQVTM and CDR2 is ANQGSEA in the germline V gene. Here the CDR3 reads CSGQIGQVAEAFF. For the CDR3, the DNA is TGCAGCGGACAGATCGGTCAGGTAGCTGAAGCTTTCTTT. The full variable domain, in which reference TRBV29-1 and TRBJ1-1 provide the parts outside the CDR3, is SAVISQKPSRDICQRGTSLTIQCQVDSQVTMMFWYRQQPGQSLTLIATANQGSEATYESGFVIDKFPISRPNLTFSTLTVSNMSPEDSSIYLCSGQIGQVAEAFFGQGTRLTVV.

The J gene is TRBJ1-1, the V gene TRBV2; 12 bases are shared with TRBD1. Germline V gene data show CDR1 as SNHLY and CDR2 as FYNNEI. V was clipped by 7 bases and J by 5 bases; unmatched bases: 8. This CDR3 contains 15 residues. CDR3 protein: CASNSGTGGRTEAFF. CDR3 in DNA: TGTGCCAGCAATTCCGGGACAGGGGGCCGTACTGAAGCTTTCTTT. The variable domain in full, completed from reference TRBV2 and TRBJ1-1, reads EPEVTQTPSHQVTQMGQEVILRCVPISNHLYFYWYRQILGQKVEFLVSFYNNEISEKSEIFDDQFSVERPDGSNFTLKIRSTKLEDSAMYFCASNSGTGGRTEAFFGQGTRLTVV.

The chain carries TRBV7-2 and TRBJ1-1; TRBD1 agrees at 9 bases. This CDR3 contains 14 residues. J gave up 5 bases and V 2 bases, and 3 bases lay outside the gene matches. Germline V gene sequence: CDR1 SGHTA, CDR2 FQGNSA. CDR3: CASSLLQGATEAFF. Here the CDR3 DNA reads TGTGCCAGCAGCTTATTACAGGGGGCTACTGAAGCTTTCTTT.

The rearrangement links TRBV5-1 to TRBJ1-1, with D unresolved. This CDR3 has 13 amino acids. V dropped 5 bases and J dropped 3 bases, with 11 bases sitting between them. Looked up from germline, CDR1 is SGHRS and CDR2 is YFSETQ. In DNA, the CDR3 is TGCGCCAGCAGAGGGTTAGGGTACACTGAAGCTTTCTTT. The encoded protein is CASRGLGYTEAFF.

This clonotype was picked up many times. The CDR3 loop is CASSVGVVNTEAFF. The DNA of the CDR3 is TGTGCCAGCAGCGTAGGTGTTGTGAACACTGAAGCTTTCTTT. V and J are TRBV9 and TRBJ1-1; no clear D. The CDR3 has 14 amino acids. The V gene's germline CDR1 is SGDLS and CDR2 YYNGEE. V lost 0 bases and J lost 0, with 6 bases in between.

Written as DNA, the CDR3 is TGTGCCACCAGCGCCGCTAGAGGGTCGACTCAGCCCCAGCATTTT. Residues: CATSAARGSTQPQHF. This chain uses TRBV24-1 with TRBJ1-5; D not certain. V lost 7 bases and J lost 6, with 18 bases in between. The CDR3 contains 15 residues. Germline CDR1 and CDR2: KGHDR and SFDVKD.